This TCR beta chain was recovered during a study of OX40 agonist ivuxolimab in advanced cancers. V lost 1 base to trimming and J lost 6 bases; unmatched junction nucleotides: 3. Germline V gives CDR1 SGHVS, CDR2 FNYEAQ. The CDR3 loop spans 15 amino acids. Some clones are missing from TCRdb's copy, which holds only in-frame ones; the method was immunoSEQ multiplex PCR. The table lists about 49,000 clones, roughly 80% of them singletons. The rearrangement uses TRBV7-6 and TRBJ1-6; the match to TRBD1 covers 7 bases. The material was CD4+ or CD8+ T cells sorted from blood, obtained in a trial of the OX40 agonist ivuxolimab. The clonotype comes from an adult with an advanced solid tumor such as melanoma, head and neck, liver or kidney cancer. The CDR3 region has the DNA TGTGCCAGCAGCTTAGGGGGACAGAGTAATTCACCCCTCCACTTT. Translation gives CASSLGGQSNSPLHF.